The 30 T cell receptor beta chains below come from one sample, sequenced in a study of tumor-infiltrating lymphocytes in primary liver carcinoma. Starting material of 400 to 600 ng total RNA yielded TCR beta cDNA via a constant-region primer. ARM-PCR was slightly modified, and three nested multiplex PCR rounds with it gave rise to the TCR beta libraries. Researchers ran the first two PCR rounds for roughly 11 cycles each with TRBV1-TRBV30 forward primers and a C-beta reverse primer. TCRdb processed the multiplex PCR reads anew with MiXCR; each CDR3 protein has one entry. This table has around 100,000 distinct CDR3 sequences, around three quarters appearing once. From roughly 21-30 mg of unsorted bulk tissue, DNA and RNA were co-extracted together. The specimen was liver tumor tissue from sampling region 5. The subset here: tumor region T5, tumor centre. Receptors originate from a woman between 55 and 75 years old with primary liver carcinoma and hepatitis B virus infection.

The CDR3 nucleotides read TGTGCCAGCAGCCCCACCGGGCCCGAGATAAACAATGAGCAGTTCTTC. Protein sequence: CASSPTGPEINNEQFF. J is TRBJ2-1 and V is TRBV28, with D hard to call. In germline, CDR1 is MDHEN, CDR2 SYDVKM. Trimming stripped 6 bases from V and 5 bases from J, with 20 bases between. The CDR3 runs to 16 residues.

In regard to this clonotype: The germline gene is not matched at one end of the junction; a read error may be the cause. The J gene is TRBJ1-1, the V gene TRBV10-2; D ambiguous. The CDR3 sequence is 15 residues long. In germline, CDR1 is WSHSY, CDR2 SAAADI. In DNA, the CDR3 is TGCGCCAGCAGAGAGCCTAGTGGCGTCGGCACTGAAGCTCTCTTT. Its protein is CASREPSGVGTEALF.

Note on this clonotype: A much larger clone sits a single nucleotide away, making a read error possible. The V and J genes are TRBV28 and TRBJ2-7, with a weak D call TRBD2 (6 bases). Germline V gives CDR1 MDHEN, CDR2 SYDVKM. V was pared by 4 bases and J by 0 bases, with 13 bases between. This CDR3 region has 15 residues. CDR3 DNA sequence: TGTGCCAGCAGTTGTCGGACTACAATCTCCTACGAGCAGTACTTC. It translates to CASSCRTTISYEQYF. The whole variable domain, remainder taken from reference TRBV28 and TRBJ2-7, is DVKVTQSSRYLVKRTGEKVFLECVQDMDHENMFWYRQDPGLGLRLIYFSYDVKMKEKGDIPEGYSVSREKKERFSLILESASTNQTSMYLCASSCRTTISYEQYFGPGTRLTVT.

This clonotype is a singleton in its sample. A much larger clone differs from this one at a single base, so this may be a read error. The chain combines TRBV4-2 with TRBJ2-3; no firm D call. Germline V gene lookup returns CDR1 LGHNA and CDR2 YNFKEQ. This CDR3 comprises 14 residues. The CDR3 spells CAGSQVRGTVTQYF. CDR3 sequence (DNA): TGTGCCGGCAGCCAAGTTAGAGGTACAGTTACGCAGTATTTT.

As concerns this clonotype: A much larger clone is a single base away; this may be a read error. The chain employs TRBV7-9 and TRBJ1-2; D gene unclear. The CDR3 spans 16 residues. The germline V gene encodes CDR1 SEHNR and CDR2 FQNEAQ (reference sequence). Trimming took off 5 bases at V and 4 bases at J, with 20 bases between the two ends. The CDR3 nucleotides read TGTGCCAGCAGCGTCCCCGGACGGACTTCAAGCTATGGCTACACCTTC. Translated: CASSVPGRTSSYGYTF.

Turning to this clonotype: A read error may produce the germline difference seen at one junction end. The chain links TRBV5-1 to TRBJ2-5; 7 bases line up with TRBD1. This CDR3 has 15 residues. The V gene's germline CDR1 is SGHRS and CDR2 YFSETQ. The CDR3, as DNA: TGCGCCAGCAGCTCAATAGGGGGCAGGGGAGAGACCCTGTACTTC. Translating it yields CASSSIGGRGETLYF.

This CDR3 reads CSVSGTGGFRKQEVQYF. The CDR3 DNA follows: TGCAGCGTGTCCGGGACAGGGGGCTTTAGAAAGCAAGAGGTCCAGTACTTC. The V and J genes are TRBV29-1 and TRBJ2-5; 12 nucleotides agree with TRBD1. CDR3 length equals 17 residues. Germline V lookup: CDR1 SQVTM, CDR2 ANQGSEA. V shed 6 bases and J 10 bases; nucleotides not matched to a gene: 21.

CDR3 in amino acids: CARRDSGMSYEQYF. The CDR3, as DNA: TGTGCCAGGAGGGATAGCGGGATGAGCTACGAGCAGTACTTC. The rearrangement joins TRBV6-1 to TRBJ2-7; 8 bases match TRBD2. The CDR3 sequence is 14 residues long. Germline V gene lookup returns CDR1 MNHNS and CDR2 SASEGT. V dropped 9 bases and J dropped 3; count of bases not matched to a gene: 10.

Worth noting for this clonotype: A much more abundant neighbour one base away suggests this may be a read error. The V call is TRBV12-3 or TRBV12-4, the J call TRBJ1-1; tentative D call: TRBD1 (5 bases). The germline V and J ends were trimmed by 6 bases and 9 bases, with 17 bases remaining between them. The CDR3 extends over 13 amino acids. The CDR3 sequence is CASSTWGVGKAFF. In DNA, the CDR3 is TGTGCCAGCAGCACCTGGGGGGTGGGGAAAGCTTTCTTT.

The rearrangement joins TRBV20-1 to TRBJ1-1, with D uncertain. Germline CDR1 is DFQATT and CDR2 is SNEGSKA (reference sequence). The CDR3 sequence is 13 residues long. Deletions cut 4 bases from V and 4 bases from J, with 13 bases between. The CDR3 DNA sequence: TGCAGTGCTATGACGGTGGTCGGCACTGAAGCTTTCTTT. Translation gives CSAMTVVGTEAFF.

This clonotype was recorded only once. Its ends do not fully match the called genes, so a read error is possible. The chain links TRBV6-1 to TRBJ2-5, with 10 bases matching TRBD2. The germline V gene encodes CDR1 MNHNS and CDR2 SASEGT. The CDR3 contains 17 residues. The CDR3, as DNA: TGTGCCAGGAGTGTTCGAGCGGGAGGGCTAGGCTTAGAGACCCAGTACTTC. It translates to CARSVRAGGLGLETQYF.

A note on this clonotype: A junction boundary mismatches the germline segment, possibly from a read error. This chain connects TRBV2 to TRBJ2-7, with TRBD2 as a possible D gene (5 bases). The CDR3 runs to 13 residues. Germline CDR1 SNHLY, CDR2 FYNNEI. The CDR3: CDSKGTSVDEQYF. CDR3 coding DNA: TGTGACAGCAAGGGAACTAGTGTCGACGAGCAGTACTTC.

Note on this clonotype: Given a much more abundant clone one base away, this may be a read error. The genes are TRBV5-6 and TRBJ2-5, with D tentatively TRBD2 (5 bases). The ends were cut back, 2 bases at V and 3 bases at J, with 17 bases in the middle. This CDR3 contains 16 residues. Germline CDR1 is SGHDT and CDR2 is YYEEEE. In DNA form, the CDR3 reads TGTGCCAGCAGCTTTCCCCGGGGAACGGTAGAAGAGACCCAGTACTTC. As protein: CASSFPRGTVEETQYF.

This clonotype has more than one count but fewer than ten. A much larger clone is a single base away; this may be a read error. The chain links TRBV30 to TRBJ2-3; 8 bases map to TRBD2. V shed 6 bases, J shed 4 bases, and the junction held 9 bases outside the gene matches. The CDR3 length is 14 residues. Germline V gene sequence: CDR1 GTSNPN, CDR2 SVGIG (reference sequence). The CDR3 loop reads CACSRGLAADTQYF. In nucleotides, the CDR3 is TGTGCCTGTAGTCGCGGACTAGCAGCAGATACGCAGTATTTT.

This chain uses TRBV11-2 with TRBJ2-3; TRBD2 matches at 14 bases. This CDR3 comprises 13 residues. Germline V lookup: CDR1 SGHAT, CDR2 FQNNGV. After removal of 8 bases from V and 14 bases from J, the junction contained 9 bases not matched to a gene. CDR3 nucleotides: TGTGCCAGCGGCTCCGGACTAGCGGGAGGCCGGTATTTT. This sequence encodes CASGSGLAGGRYF.

A word on this clonotype: Compared with germline, one end of the junction differs, possibly owing to a read error. V and J are TRBV11-2 and TRBJ2-3, with 7 bases aligning to TRBD2. The germline CDR1 and CDR2 sequences are SGHAT and FQNNGV. The length of the CDR3 is 17 residues. The DNA for the CDR3 is TGTGCCAGCAGTTTAGAGGGACTAACGTACACCTCAGATACGCAGTATTTT. Amino acid sequence: CASSLEGLTYTSDTQYF.

This clonotype was seen once. V and J are TRBV11-2 and TRBJ2-1; 12 nucleotides agree with TRBD1. The J segment lost 13 bases and the V segment lost 5 bases, leaving 18 bases of the junction unmatched. The length of the CDR3 is 17 residues. CDR1 is SGHAT and CDR2 is FQNNGV in the germline V gene. Here the CDR3 reads CASSLSGPGQGAGEQFF. Here the CDR3 DNA reads TGTGCCAGCAGCCTCTCCGGCCCGGGACAGGGGGCCGGTGAACAGTTCTTC.

The V and J genes are TRBV11-2 and TRBJ1-5; unclear D gene. Trimming took 4 bases from V and 11 from J, leaving 15 bases between them. In germline, CDR1 is SGHAT, CDR2 FQNNGV. The CDR3 has 13 amino acids. In nucleotides, the CDR3 is TGTGCCAGCAGCTCAGACCCAGTAGCGTCCCAGCATTTT. It encodes CASSSDPVASQHF.

The rearrangement links TRBV12-3 or TRBV12-4 to TRBJ1-3; D is uncertain. The germline V and J ends were trimmed by 2 bases and 3 bases, with 11 bases remaining between them. CDR3 length: 15 amino acids. CDR3 amino acids: CASSLSWHDGNTIYF. The CDR3 coding sequence is TGTGCCAGCAGTTTAAGTTGGCATGATGGAAACACCATATATTTT.

This clonotype was observed many times. CDR3: CASSISGVPSYEQYF. CDR3 sequence (DNA): TGTGCCAGCAGTATATCAGGGGTGCCCTCCTACGAGCAGTACTTC. The rearrangement links TRBV6-6 to TRBJ2-7; TRBD1 is a possible D gene (6 bases). Germline CDR1 is MNHNY and CDR2 is SVGAGI (reference sequence). The CDR3 extends over 15 amino acids. V lost 5 bases and J 0 bases, leaving 14 bases between the germline ends.

This clonotype was seen at least ten times. The chain employs TRBV4-1 and TRBJ2-7; 13 bases align to TRBD2. The CDR3 sequence is 15 residues long. The ends lost 4 bases at V and 3 bases at J; junction bases unmatched: 3. Germline CDR1 MGHRA, CDR2 YSYEKL. DNA for the CDR3: TGCGCCAGCAGCCCGGGGACTAGCGGGATCTACGAGCAGTACTTC. It translates to CASSPGTSGIYEQYF.

The chain joins TRBV5-4 to TRBJ2-4, with 7 bases matching TRBD2. The CDR3 totals 15 residues. Germline V lookup: CDR1 SGHNT, CDR2 YYREEE (reference sequence). J gave up 3 bases and V 5 bases, and 8 bases lay outside the gene matches. CDR3 residues: CASRCAGDNKNIQYF. Here the CDR3 DNA reads TGTGCCAGCAGATGTGCGGGAGACAACAAAAACATTCAGTACTTC.

The rearrangement joins TRBV4-1 to TRBJ1-5; the D gene is possibly TRBD1 (6 bases). The V and J ends lost 11 bases and 6 bases respectively, with 29 bases between them. Germline V gene sequence: CDR1 MGHRA, CDR2 YSYEKL. The CDR3 spans 17 residues. In nucleotides, the CDR3 is TGCGCCTGTAGCCATAGAATCCTAACAGGGATCGGTCAGCCCCAGCATTTT. Translated, it gives CACSHRILTGIGQPQHF.

For this clonotype: Given the absence of the conserved phenylalanine or tryptophan at the CDR3 end, a read error is likely. The DNA is left out, because the CDR3 cannot be placed on it with certainty; the CDR3 is given as TCRdb lists it. The rearrangement joins TRBV12-3 or TRBV12-4 to TRBJ1-4; TRBD1 reflects the table's D call only, with no check against the DNA. Inclusive of both ends, the CDR3 amounts to 16 amino acids. CDR3 region: CASSLGQGTPGEKLLL.

Comments on this clonotype: Relative to the germline gene, one junction end is altered; a read error may explain this. J is TRBJ1-4 and V is TRBV7-8; unclear D gene. The CDR3 extends over 16 amino acids. Germline V CDR1 and CDR2: SGHVS, FQNEAQ. CDR3 DNA: TGTGCCAGCAGCCATGAATCTATTCCAACTAATGAAAAACTGTCTTTT. Translation gives CASSHESIPTNEKLSF.

Many counts were recorded for this clonotype. The genes are TRBV12-3 or TRBV12-4 and TRBJ2-6, with 10 bases identical to TRBD1. With 5 bases clipped from V and 5 bases from J, the junction kept 3 bases outside the gene matches. The length of the CDR3 is 15 residues. The CDR3 DNA is TGTGCCAGCAGTGGGGGACAGGGGTGGGCCAACGTCCTGACTTTC. Translating it yields CASSGGQGWANVLTF.

This clonotype was observed at least ten times. The V call is TRBV4-2, the J call TRBJ2-1, with 11 positions matching TRBD2. Per the germline V gene, CDR1 is LGHNA and CDR2 is YNFKEQ. This CDR3 region has 15 residues. V lost 1 base to trimming and J lost 4 bases; unmatched junction nucleotides: 0. The CDR3 sequence: CASSQGLAGYNEQFF. CDR3 DNA: TGTGCCAGCAGCCAAGGACTAGCGGGATACAATGAGCAGTTCTTC.

In its sample, this clonotype was seen once. A much larger clone differs by one base, so this may be a read error. The chain uses TRBV28 and TRBJ1-2; D is perhaps TRBD1 (5 bases). The CDR3 loop spans 15 amino acids. Germline V gene lookup returns CDR1 MDHEN and CDR2 SYDVKM. DNA of the CDR3: TGTGCCAACAGTATTCTTGGGACGGCGAACTATGGCTACACCTTC. This codes for CANSILGTANYGYTF.

In its sample, this clonotype was seen many times. The rearrangement joins TRBV4-1 to TRBJ2-1; 10 bases align to TRBD2. From germline, CDR1 is MGHRA and CDR2 YSYEKL. With 2 bases clipped from V and 7 bases from J, the junction kept 11 bases outside the gene matches. This CDR3 has 17 amino acids. The CDR3 region has the DNA TGCGCCAGCAGCCAACCCAAACTAGCGGGGAATATTAATGAGCAGTTCTTC. This encodes CASSQPKLAGNINEQFF.

In the case of this clonotype: At one end, the junction sequence differs from germline, possibly due to a read error. The genes are TRBV11-2 and TRBJ2-3; the D gene is possibly TRBD1 (6 bases). The CDR3 runs 19 residues. The germline CDR1 and CDR2 sequences are SGHAT and FQNNGV. The CDR3 DNA reads TGTGCCAACAGCTTATACAGGGTAGGGGACGGCAGGATAAAGGATACGCAGTATTTT. Amino acids: CANSLYRVGDGRIKDTQYF.